The T cell receptor beta chain described here comes from a study of blood T cell repertoires in COVID-19. At the level of the study: Samples came from the United States, Italy and Spain, spanning acute and convalescent COVID-19. Sources were T cells, B-cell-depleted T cells, or PBMCs; the material itself was cDNA or gDNA.

The ends lost 4 bases at V and 7 bases at J; junction bases unmatched: 9. In germline, CDR1 is SGDLS, CDR2 YYNGEE. The CDR3 consists of 16 residues. Per the original data handling: Estimation of nucleated cell counts relied on the amplification of reference gene primers. TCRdb keeps only in-frame clones here, not all; method: immunoSEQ multiplex PCR. The D gene and trimming were derived from the DNA, and the V and J assignments and clone size from that table. The sample consists of hundreds of thousands of clones, around 90% of them appearing once. Sequencing was performed on peripheral blood. The TCR sequence derives from a man aged 18 to 29 with COVID-19, enrolled during active disease. The chain uses TRBV9 and TRBJ1-3; 12 bases line up with TRBD1. CDR3 sequence (DNA): TGTGCCAGCAGCAAAACCGGGACAGGGGGCAAGAACACCATATATTTT. Translating gives CASSKTGTGGKNTIYF.